A selection of T cell receptor beta chains follows, all from one sample in a study of cytomegalovirus exposure and HLA in healthy donors. Clones were sequenced by immunoSEQ multiplex PCR, and TCRdb holds only the in-frame ones, with some missing. This sample has more than 55,000 clones, with approximately 89% found just once. Material for sequencing was PBMCs. All receptors come from a woman aged 18-30 years in good health and CMV-seronegative. CDR3s include the opening cysteine and the closing phenylalanine or tryptophan. The D gene is left open where the match is weak. Some rows have no size entry. The others give once, few or many, or a class for an expanded clone.

>TRBV7-9|-|-|TRBJ2-3
TGTGCCAGCAGCCCCGTAGTTACCGATACGCAGTATTTT
CASSPVVTDTQYF
>TRBV29-1|-|-|TRBJ1-2
TGCAGCGTTGAGCGGGGGGCGAGTGGCTACACCTTC
CSVERGASGYTF
>TRBV30|-|TRBD2|TRBJ2-4
TGTGCCTGGAGTAACCCCGGGACTAGTAGAAACATTCAGTACTTC
CAWSNPGTSRNIQYF
>TRBV28|-|-|TRBJ1-1
TGTGCCAGCAGCCGCCCAGGGTTGAACACTGAAGCTTTCTTT
CASSRPGLNTEAFF
>TRBV7-8|-|-|TRBJ2-2
TGTGCCAGCAGGCCCCCCGGGACTCCCACCGGGGAGCTGTTTTTT
CASRPPGTPTGELFF
>TRBV2|-|-|TRBJ2-3
TGTGCCAGCAGTCAACAAGATACGCAGTATTTT
CASSQQDTQYF
>TRBV27|-|-|TRBJ2-7
TGTGCCAGCAGTTTAGCGCCGGGACAATCATACGAGCAGTACTTC
CASSLAPGQSYEQYF
>TRBV19|-|-|TRBJ1-4
TGTGCCAGTAGTATTGGCGGCGCGACTAATGAAAAACTGTTTTTT
CASSIGGATNEKLFF
>TRBV4-1|-|-|TRBJ1-2
TGCGCCAGCAGCCAAGGGGCCGTAGGACTTACCCTCTATGGCTACACCTTC
CASSQGAVGLTLYGYTF
>TRBV4-1|-|-|TRBJ2-7
TGCGCCAGCAGCCGCCCTGGGGCCTCATACGAGCAGTACTTC
CASSRPGASYEQYF
>TRBV28|once|-|TRBJ1-3
TGTGCCAGCACCCAAATCCCGGGGGGAAGAAACACCATATATTTT
CASTQIPGGRNTIYF
>TRBV5-4|-|TRBD1|TRBJ1-2
TGTGCCAGCAGCGATAAAAGGGGGCTGCACTATGGCTACACCTTC
CASSDKRGLHYGYTF
>TRBV5-1|once|-|TRBJ2-1
TGCGCCAGCAGCTCAGGAAACAGGCCCAATGAGCAGTTCTTC
CASSSGNRPNEQFF
>TRBV5-4|once|-|TRBJ2-1
TGTGCCAGCAGCTGGTGGACTAACAATGAGCAGTTCTTC
CASSWWTNNEQFF
>TRBV5-4|-|-|TRBJ2-5
TGTGCCAGCAGCTTGGGAGGGAACCAAGAGACCCAGTACTTC
CASSLGGNQETQYF
>TRBV7-3|-|-|TRBJ2-5
TGTGCCAGCAGCTTGAGAGTCCAAGAGACCCAGTACTTC
CASSLRVQETQYF
>TRBV5-4|-|-|TRBJ2-3
TGTGCCAGCAGCTTACGGGTCTCTCCCCACACAGATACGCAGTATTTT
CASSLRVSPHTDTQYF
>TRBV7-9|-|-|TRBJ2-7
TGTGCCAGCAGCTTTGGGAGCTACGAGCAGTACTTC
CASSFGSYEQYF
>TRBV28|once|TRBD2|TRBJ2-7
TGTGCCAGCAGTCACAATGTCGTGGGGACTACCTACGAGCAGTACTTC
CASSHNVVGTTYEQYF
>TRBV10-3|-|TRBD2|TRBJ2-5
TGTGCCACCTCACTAGCGGGGGGAGAGACCCAGTACTTC
CATSLAGGETQYF
>TRBV5-1|once|-|TRBJ2-7
TGCGCCAGCAGCTTCGACTTCTCCTACGAGCAGTACTTC
CASSFDFSYEQYF
>TRBV27|-|TRBD1|TRBJ1-2
TGTGCCAGCAGTCAGACAGGGGAGGGGTATGGCTACACCTTC
CASSQTGEGYGYTF
>TRBV13|-|-|TRBJ1-6
TGTGCCAGCAGTGAGGGGGGGGGTCCCAGCTCCTATAATTCACCCCTCCACTTT
CASSEGGGPSSYNSPLHF
>TRBV30|-|TRBD2|TRBJ2-2
TGTGCCTGGAGTGTATGGGCGGGAGGGTACACCGGGGAGCTGTTTTTT
CAWSVWAGGYTGELFF
>TRBV6-1|-|-|TRBJ1-2
TGTGCCAGCTTCTACTATGGCTACACCTTC
CASFYYGYTF
>TRBV6-5|-|TRBD2|TRBJ2-2
TGTGCCAGCACCCGGCTAGCGGGAGATACCGGGGAGCTGTTTTTT
CASTRLAGDTGELFF
>TRBV18|-|-|TRBJ2-5
TGTGCCAGCTCACCACCAGCGAACACGCCCGAGACCCAGTACTTC
CASSPPANTPETQYF
>TRBV18|once|TRBD1|TRBJ2-7
TGTGCCAGCTCTTGGGACAGCGGCCACGAGCAGTACTTC
CASSWDSGHEQYF
>TRBV28|once|-|TRBJ2-7
TGTGCCAGCAGTCCGGGACAAACCTACGAGCAGTACTTC
CASSPGQTYEQYF
>TRBV21-1|-|-|TRBJ1-3
TGTGCCAGCAGCACCAGAAGCTCTGGAAACACCATATATTTT
CASSTRSSGNTIYF
>TRBV9|-|TRBD1|TRBJ1-6
TGTGCCAGCAGCGTAGGATCGGGGACAGCCGGAGGGAATTCACCCCTCCACTTT
CASSVGSGTAGGNSPLHF
>TRBV5-1|-|TRBD2|TRBJ2-3
TGCGCCAGCAGCTTGGCGCCGGGACTAGCGGGGATCACAGATACGCAGTATTTT
CASSLAPGLAGITDTQYF
>TRBV9|-|TRBD2|TRBJ2-3
TGTGCCAGCAGCGTCAGGACTAGCGTAACGGGTGAGCCAGATACGCAGTATTTT
CASSVRTSVTGEPDTQYF
>TRBV28|once|-|TRBJ2-3
TGTGCCAGCAGTGGCGGGACGAGGACTATACCCACAGATACGCAGTATTTT
CASSGGTRTIPTDTQYF
>TRBV19|-|-|TRBJ1-2
TGTGCCAGTCGAGGCAGATTTTATGGCTACACCTTC
CASRGRFYGYTF
>TRBV7-2|-|-|TRBJ1-5
TGTGCCAGCAGCGGACTAGGCAATCAGCCCCAGCATTTT
CASSGLGNQPQHF
>TRBV7-6|-|TRBD1|TRBJ1-3
TGTGCCAGCAGCTTCGGGACAGGCTTTTACTCTGGAAACACCATATATTTT
CASSFGTGFYSGNTIYF